One and the same sample provided the 17 T cell receptor beta chains below, sequenced in a study of cytomegalovirus exposure and HLA in healthy donors (TCRdb year 2017). The library came from the immunoSEQ multiplex PCR assay. For the multiplex PCR, a mixture combining 60 forward primers for TCR Vbeta segments and 13 reverse primers for TCR Jbeta segments was used. Entries here come from immuneACCESS through TCRdb and include only in-frame sequences with V and J called. Some clones fail to appear in such tables; in the studies checked, an unresolved V gene covers under half of the shortfall, and the cause of the remainder is unknown. The sample records around 100,000 clones, approximately 78% of which are singletons. The leading ten clones occupy approximately 4% of the sample. Sequenced sample: PBMCs. The receptor set was obtained from a male donor in good health and CMV-seropositive.

On this clone: The same CDR3 also results from other DNA sequences found in this sample. The chain joins TRBV27 to TRBJ1-5, with 9 bases that match TRBD1. Germline V gives CDR1 MNHEY, CDR2 SMNVEV (reference sequence). The CDR3 runs to 14 residues. V lost 4 bases and J lost 4; bases outside the gene matches: 2. In DNA, the CDR3 is TGTGCCAGCAGTTCGGGACAGGGTAATCAGCCCCAGCATTTT. This sequence encodes CASSSGQGNQPQHF.

This clone occurred a few times. V gene TRBV5-1 combines with J gene TRBJ1-4; a possible D gene is TRBD1 (6 bases). This CDR3 comprises 16 residues. V lost 3 bases and J 0 bases, leaving 12 bases between the germline ends. The V gene's germline CDR1 is SGHRS and CDR2 YFSETQ. Written as DNA, the CDR3 is TGCGCCAGCAGCTACTCAGGGGCGGCAACTAATGAAAAACTGTTTTTT. Protein: CASSYSGAATNEKLFF.

This clone occurred a few times. V gene TRBV11-1 combines with J gene TRBJ1-6; D remains ambiguous. With 5 bases removed from V and 10 bases from J, the gap between germline ends came to 27 bases. The CDR3 is 18 residues long. CDR1 SGHAT and CDR2 FQDESV come from the germline V gene (reference sequence). The CDR3, as DNA: TGTGCCAGCAGCCGTGACCCCGGGCCCTTTACGGGAGCCTCACCCCTCCACTTT. Translated: CASSRDPGPFTGASPLHF.

There are a few counts of this clone. V is TRBV5-4 and J is TRBJ2-5; 12 nucleotides line up with TRBD2. Per the germline V gene, CDR1 is SGHNT and CDR2 is YYREEE (reference sequence). The CDR3 covers 15 residues. The ends lost 2 bases at V and 2 bases at J; junction bases unmatched: 1. The CDR3 nucleotides are TGTGCCAGCAGCTTCGGGACTAGCGGGCAAGAGACCCAGTACTTC. Translation: CASSFGTSGQETQYF.

This chain links TRBV30 with TRBJ1-6, with TRBD1 as a possible D gene (6 bases). The CDR3 sequence is 15 residues long. V was pared by 6 bases and J by 7 bases, with 19 bases between. CDR1 is GTSNPN and CDR2 is SVGIG in the germline V gene (reference sequence). DNA of the CDR3: TGTGCCTGCATGGCGGGGGGCCCGAAGAATTCACCCCTCCACTTT. It is translated as CACMAGGPKNSPLHF.

The chain carries TRBV5-8 and TRBJ1-2; 8 nucleotides align to TRBD1. The trim removed 5 bases at V and 6 bases at J, leaving 6 bases unmatched. This CDR3 comprises 13 residues. Germline CDR1 and CDR2: SGHTS and YDEGEE. CDR3 amino acids: CASRLQGADGYTF. For the CDR3, the DNA is TGTGCCAGCAGGCTCCAGGGGGCTGATGGCTACACCTTC. The variable domain in full, completed from reference TRBV5-8 and TRBJ1-2, reads EAGVTQSPTHLIKTRGQQATLRCSPISGHTSVYWYQQALGLGLQFLLWYDEGEERNRGNFPPRFSGRQFPNYSSELNVNALELEDSALYLCASRLQGADGYTFGSGTRLTVV.

The gene calls are TRBV21-1 and TRBJ1-5; the D call in the table, TRBD1, was not verified against the DNA. TRBV21-1 is recorded as a pseudogene. The CDR3 extends over 18 amino acids. The CDR3 DNA reads as TGTGCCAGCAGCAAAGCCGGACAGGGAAAGATCAACAATCAGCCCCAGCATTTT. This codes for CASSKAGQGKINNQPQHF.

Only one count was recorded for this clone. This chain links TRBV5-1 with TRBJ2-3, with 9 bases lining up with TRBD1. This CDR3 contains 14 residues. In germline, CDR1 is SGHRS, CDR2 YFSETQ. Losses at the gene ends were 3 bases for V and 5 bases for J; bases not matched to a gene: 4. The CDR3 reads CASSWGQGVDTQYF. The CDR3 DNA is TGCGCCAGCAGCTGGGGACAGGGAGTAGATACGCAGTATTTT.

Worth noting for this clone: The sample has other DNA sequences that encode this CDR3 too. The V and J genes are TRBV28 and TRBJ2-3; TRBD2 agrees at 9 bases. The CDR3 consists of 14 residues. The J segment lost 3 bases and the V segment lost 4 bases, leaving 2 bases of the junction unmatched. Looked up from germline, CDR1 is MDHEN and CDR2 is SYDVKM. This CDR3 is CASSSLAGTDTQYF. CDR3 nucleotides: TGTGCCAGCAGTTCACTAGCGGGTACAGATACGCAGTATTTT.

In DNA form, the CDR3 reads TGTGCTAGTGGTTTGTTCACTAACACAGATACGCAGTATTTT. This sequence encodes CASGLFTNTDTQYF. The chain uses TRBV12-5 and TRBJ2-3; no definite D call. CDR3 length equals 14 residues. Between the trimmed V and J ends, which lost 2 bases and 2 bases, there was a span of 8 bases. The germline gives CDR1 LGHNT, CDR2 FRNRAP.

J is TRBJ1-4 and V is TRBV11-2; D is possibly TRBD1 (5 bases). Germline V CDR1 and CDR2: SGHAT, FQNNGV. The length of the CDR3 is 13 residues. V was trimmed by 3 bases and J by 8 bases, leaving 10 bases between them. The CDR3 loop is CASSFERQEKLFF. The CDR3 DNA reads TGTGCCAGCAGCTTCGAAAGACAGGAAAAACTGTTTTTT.

V and J are TRBV2 and TRBJ1-2, with D possibly matching TRBD1 (6 bases). The CDR3 spans 15 residues. From germline, CDR1 is SNHLY and CDR2 FYNNEI. V shed 6 bases and J shed 4 bases, with 18 bases lying between them. CDR3: CASRDTRDTSYGYTF. DNA of the CDR3: TGTGCCAGCAGGGATACGAGGGACACCTCCTATGGCTACACCTTC.

This clone was seen a few times. The chain has TRBV6-5 and TRBJ2-3, with D possibly being TRBD2 (5 bases). This CDR3 has 13 residues. V lost 6 bases and J 2 bases, leaving 9 bases between the germline ends. Looked up from germline, CDR1 is MNHEY and CDR2 is SVGAGI. The CDR3: CASRVRVTDTQYF. CDR3 DNA sequence: TGTGCCAGCAGAGTGCGGGTCACAGATACGCAGTATTTT.

This clone has just one count. This chain links TRBV5-1 with TRBJ2-3, with unresolved D. The CDR3 extends over 12 amino acids. Germline V lookup: CDR1 SGHRS, CDR2 YFSETQ. V was cut by 0 bases and J by 4 bases, with 3 bases left in between. CDR3 coding DNA: TGCGCCAGCAGCTTGGCCGCAGATACGCAGTATTTT. It is translated as CASSLAADTQYF.

The rearrangement links TRBV6-5 to TRBJ2-1, with TRBD2 as a possible D gene (6 bases). The V end was cut by 1 base, the J end by 4 bases, with 11 bases between. The germline CDR1 and CDR2 sequences are MNHEY and SVGAGI. This CDR3 has 15 residues. This CDR3 is CASSYYLSGYNEQFF. The CDR3 region has the DNA TGTGCCAGCAGTTACTATCTTAGCGGTTACAATGAGCAGTTCTTC.

The chain links TRBV7-9 to TRBJ1-6; D unresolved. Germline V gene lookup returns CDR1 SEHNR and CDR2 FQNEAQ (reference sequence). The CDR3 loop spans 13 amino acids. Trimming cost V 0 bases and J 9 bases, with 6 bases left between them. The CDR3 region is CASSLAKSSPLHF. In DNA form, the CDR3 reads TGTGCCAGCAGCTTAGCGAAGAGTTCACCCCTCCACTTT.

A few counts support this clone. The CDR3 loop is CASKKTGGRTEAFF. The CDR3 bases are TGTGCCAGCAAAAAAACAGGGGGACGGACTGAAGCTTTCTTT. The genes are TRBV6-5 and TRBJ1-1, with TRBD1 identical over 8 bases. Germline V gives CDR1 MNHEY, CDR2 SVGAGI. The CDR3 is 14 amino acids. V lost 7 bases, J lost 5 bases, and 9 bases stayed unmatched.